This TCR beta chain was observed in a study of cytomegalovirus exposure and HLA in healthy donors. Study-level information: The same platform used for the approximately 670 first-cohort repertoires was also used for the 120 or so validation repertoires, as a later analysis reported.

On this clone: Its specificity is unknown.

Profiled with immunoSEQ multiplex PCR; TCRdb holds only in-frame clones, not every one. This sample has 120,000 to 150,000 clones, with roughly nine tenths found just once. Study outcomes and limitations: A few CMV-associated chains were confirmed in vitro to be specific for CMV antigens. The tendency of first-cohort TCR clusters to co-occur in the 110 or so validation repertoires emerged from a later analysis.

J was trimmed by 2 bases and V by 5 bases; bases with no gene match: 11. CDR1 is SEHNR and CDR2 is FQNEAQ in the germline V gene (reference sequence). The CDR3 spans 18 residues. The donors were part of the validation cohort of 120 subjects. That cohort was separate from the first cohort, which comprised several hundred subjects. The receptor's source is a man aged 18-30 years in good health and CMV-seronegative. The sequenced material came from PBMCs. This chain connects TRBV7-9 to TRBJ2-5, with TRBD2 matching over 13 bases. CDR3 sequence (DNA): TGTGCCAGCAGCCCAAGACTAGCGGGAGGCTCCCCACAAGAGACCCAGTACTTC. This gives the protein CASSPRLAGGSPQETQYF.